This T cell receptor (beta chain) was obtained from a study of CXCR3-negative and CXCR3-positive naive CD8 T cells. General study points: TRBV-TRBJ usage was similar across naive CXCR3 subsets but distinct in memory cells. Sequencing showed both naive subsets with comparably high diversity, and memory CD8+ cells much lower. Comparison of naive cells showed more hydrophobic TRB CDR3s in CXCR3-positive than in CXCR3-negative naive cells.

Through 5' RACE with UMI labels, the TRB cDNA libraries were prepared. TCRdb reprocessed the 5' RACE reads and stores each CDR3 protein as one record, lacking DNA. Its clone listing holds under 85,000 distinct CDR3 sequences. Remarks on this clonotype: Its specificity is unknown.

The CDR3 extends over 16 amino acids. Triplicate sorting captured roughly 310,000 cells each from every CD8+ T cell subset. The TCR was taken from a human donor in good health. Some clones in this sample may be carry-over from other donors' samples. The V gene is TRBV12-3 or TRBV12-4, the J gene TRBJ1-5; no DNA is available, so the TRBD1 call from TCRdb remains unchecked. The sample was naive CXCR3- CD8+ T cells from blood. Documented subset: CD45RO-CCR7+CD27+CD95- naive CD8+ T cells lacking CXCR3 (TNR3-). CDR3 protein: CASSFNGGEQDQPQHF.